A selection of T cell receptor beta chains follows, all from one sample in a study of blood T cell repertoires in COVID-19. The data were produced by immunoSEQ multiplex PCR, yet TCRdb's version contains in-frame clones alone and is incomplete. The table records about 58,000 clones, about nine tenths of them present only once. Sequenced material: peripheral blood. The receptor set was obtained from a man aged 55 to 69 with acute or convalescent COVID-19. The CDR3 runs from the conserved cysteine through the conserved F or W. The order of the fields is clone size, V gene, J gene, D gene, CDR3 DNA, CDR3 protein. D genes are given only for firm matches. Part of the rows lack a size; the others show once, few, many or a class for expanded clones.

size: .; V: TRBV5-1; J: TRBJ1-5; D: .; DNA: TGCGCCAGCAGCTTAGGAGGGTCCAGCAATCAGCCCCAGCATTTT; CDR3: CASSLGGSSNQPQHF
size: .; V: TRBV3-1/TRBV3-2; J: TRBJ2-5; D: .; DNA: TGTGCCAGCAGCCAAGGGGCAGCTGGATGGGTCCAAGAGACCCAGTACTTC; CDR3: CASSQGAAGWVQETQYF
size: once; V: TRBV28; J: TRBJ1-5; D: TRBD1; DNA: TGTGCCAGCAGTTTATCTAGGGGACAGATCAATCAGCCCCAGCATTTT; CDR3: CASSLSRGQINQPQHF
size: .; V: TRBV30; J: TRBJ2-1; D: .; DNA: TGTGCCTGGAGTCTCCGACAGGACAATGAGCAGTTCTTC; CDR3: CAWSLRQDNEQFF
size: .; V: TRBV7-3; J: TRBJ2-6; D: .; DNA: TGTGCCAGCAGCCTAGGACAGACAGACTCTGGGGCCAACGTCCTGACTTTC; CDR3: CASSLGQTDSGANVLTF
size: .; V: TRBV4-3; J: TRBJ1-4; D: .; DNA: TGCGCCAGCAGCCAAGACTTCGGGGGAACTAATGAAAAACTGTTTTTT; CDR3: CASSQDFGGTNEKLFF
size: .; V: TRBV5-1; J: TRBJ2-5; D: TRBD1; DNA: TGCGCCAGCAGCACTCATCCCGGGACAGACCAAGAGACCCAGTACTTC; CDR3: CASSTHPGTDQETQYF
size: few; V: TRBV25-1; J: TRBJ2-7; D: .; DNA: TGTGCCAGCCAACGCCGGGACAACTCCTACGAGCAGTACTTC; CDR3: CASQRRDNSYEQYF
size: .; V: TRBV6-5; J: TRBJ2-3; D: TRBD1; DNA: TGTGCCAGCAGAGTAACAGGGGGTTGGGAAGATACGCAGTATTTT; CDR3: CASRVTGGWEDTQYF
size: .; V: TRBV7-3; J: TRBJ2-1; D: .; DNA: TGTGCCAGCAGCTTAGATTTTGGGAGTCTTAATGAGCAGTTCTTC; CDR3: CASSLDFGSLNEQFF
size: .; V: TRBV28; J: TRBJ1-1; D: .; DNA: TGTGCCAGCAGTACCCCCGGGACACCCACTGAAGCTTTCTTT; CDR3: CASSTPGTPTEAFF
size: .; V: TRBV7-2; J: TRBJ2-7; D: .; DNA: TGTGCCAGCAGCTCGGTAGCGGTGGCCTACGAGCAGTACTTC; CDR3: CASSSVAVAYEQYF
size: .; V: TRBV24-1; J: TRBJ2-3; D: TRBD1; DNA: TGTGCCACCAGTGATTTGAGGGGACAGGGAACAGATACGCAGTATTTT; CDR3: CATSDLRGQGTDTQYF
size: .; V: TRBV5-4; J: TRBJ2-3; D: .; DNA: TGTGCCAGCAGCTGGGAGGATACGCAGTATTTT; CDR3: CASSWEDTQYF
size: once; V: TRBV1; J: TRBJ1-6; D: .; DNA: TGCACCAGCAGCCCGGACAGGGGGCGTAATTCACCCCTCCACTTT; CDR3: CTSSPDRGRNSPLHF
size: .; V: TRBV6-6; J: TRBJ2-7; D: TRBD1; DNA: TGTGCCAGCAGTTACCGACAGGGGGCGCACCGAGAGCAGTACTTC; CDR3: CASSYRQGAHREQYF
size: .; V: TRBV5-5; J: TRBJ2-5; D: .; DNA: TGTGCCAGCAGCACATACACAGGGACGGGGGAGACCCAGTACTTC; CDR3: CASSTYTGTGETQYF
size: .; V: TRBV5-1; J: TRBJ1-1; D: .; DNA: TGCGCCAGCCGACCGGACGAGGGGACATTGAACACTGAAGCTTTCTTT; CDR3: CASRPDEGTLNTEAFF
size: .; V: TRBV13; J: TRBJ1-2; D: TRBD1; DNA: TGTGCCAGCAGCCCAGACAGGGGGAGCTACACCTTC; CDR3: CASSPDRGSYTF
size: .; V: TRBV4-1; J: TRBJ2-3; D: .; DNA: TGCGCCAGCAGCCAGAAGGGGGTCGGGAGCACAGATACGCAGTATTTT; CDR3: CASSQKGVGSTDTQYF
size: .; V: TRBV6-5; J: TRBJ1-3; D: .; DNA: TGTGCCAGCAGTTTGGCAATAAGCTCTGGAAACACCATATATTTT; CDR3: CASSLAISSGNTIYF
size: .; V: TRBV19; J: TRBJ2-2; D: .; DNA: TGTGCCAGTAGTACCGCCGGGGGGCTCGACACCGGGGAGCTGTTTTTT; CDR3: CASSTAGGLDTGELFF
size: once; V: TRBV5-4; J: TRBJ1-5; D: .; DNA: TGTGCCAGCAGCTCAGATCCCAGCAATCAGCCCCAGCATTTT; CDR3: CASSSDPSNQPQHF
size: .; V: TRBV12-3/TRBV12-4; J: TRBJ1-3; D: .; DNA: TGTGCCAGCAGCCCTGGGAGGGTAGGCACCATATATTTT; CDR3: CASSPGRVGTIYF
size: .; V: TRBV12-3/TRBV12-4; J: TRBJ1-1; D: .; DNA: TGTGCCAGCAGTTTCCGAGGAACTGAAGCTTTCTTT; CDR3: CASSFRGTEAFF
size: once; V: TRBV7-2; J: TRBJ2-7; D: .; DNA: TGTGCCAGCAGCTTATACCAAAGCTCCTACGAGCAGTACTTC; CDR3: CASSLYQSSYEQYF
size: .; V: TRBV28; J: TRBJ2-7; D: TRBD1; DNA: TGTGCCAGCAGCCCGAGCCGGGACAGGGAGTCCCCTTTC; CDR3: CASSPSRDRESPF
size: .; V: TRBV19; J: TRBJ1-1; D: .; DNA: TGTGCCTCTCGAGGGCAGGACTTAATGAACACTGAAGCTTTCTTT; CDR3: CASRGQDLMNTEAFF
size: .; V: TRBV7-9; J: TRBJ2-7; D: .; DNA: TGTGCCAGCAGCTCGTACAGGGGAGGCCTCTACGAGCAGTACTTC; CDR3: CASSSYRGGLYEQYF
size: once; V: TRBV29-1; J: TRBJ1-6; D: .; DNA: TGCAGCGTTGAAGTAACGTTGGGGGGCTCCTATAATTCACCCCTCCACTTT; CDR3: CSVEVTLGGSYNSPLHF
size: .; V: TRBV28; J: TRBJ2-3; D: TRBD2; DNA: TGTGCCAGCAGCCGGGGGACTAGAAATTCAGATACGCAGTATTTT; CDR3: CASSRGTRNSDTQYF
size: .; V: TRBV11-3; J: TRBJ2-3; D: .; DNA: TGTGCCAGCAGCTTAGATCAGGTGGTCGCAGGGACAGATACGCAGTATTTT; CDR3: CASSLDQVVAGTDTQYF
size: .; V: TRBV28; J: TRBJ2-7; D: .; DNA: TGTGCCAGCAGACCTTCCGGGACACCCTACGAGCAGTACTTC; CDR3: CASRPSGTPYEQYF
size: .; V: TRBV30; J: TRBJ2-1; D: .; DNA: TGTGCCTGGGGAGCGGGTTGGGACAATGAGCAGTTCTTC; CDR3: CAWGAGWDNEQFF
size: .; V: TRBV11-2; J: TRBJ2-3; D: .; DNA: TGTGCCAGCAGCTCTGGGGCCGAGGGCACAGATACGCAGTATTTT; CDR3: CASSSGAEGTDTQYF
size: .; V: TRBV29-1; J: TRBJ2-1; D: TRBD2; DNA: TGCAGCGTTGAAGGTTCAGTCGGGAGGTTCTCCTACAATGAGCAGTTCTTC; CDR3: CSVEGSVGRFSYNEQFF
size: .; V: TRBV9; J: TRBJ2-7; D: .; DNA: TGTGCCAGCAGCGTAGGTGGTCACGGGGAAAACGAGCAGTACTTC; CDR3: CASSVGGHGENEQYF
size: .; V: TRBV5-5; J: TRBJ1-2; D: TRBD1; DNA: TGTGCCAGCAGCGACGGACAGGGATGGAACTATGGCTACACCTTC; CDR3: CASSDGQGWNYGYTF
size: .; V: TRBV4-3; J: TRBJ2-3; D: TRBD1; DNA: TGCGCCAGCAGCCAAACCGGGACAGGGACAGATACGCAGTATTTT; CDR3: CASSQTGTGTDTQYF
size: .; V: TRBV19; J: TRBJ2-1; D: .; DNA: TGTGCCAGTAGTATAAAGTCGGTAGCGTATTCCTACAATGAGCAGTTCTTC; CDR3: CASSIKSVAYSYNEQFF
size: once; V: TRBV19; J: TRBJ1-1; D: TRBD1; DNA: TGTGCCAGTAACAAACAGGGGAGGAACACTGAAGCTTTCTTT; CDR3: CASNKQGRNTEAFF
size: .; V: TRBV12-3/TRBV12-4; J: TRBJ1-1; D: .; DNA: TGTGCCAGCAGGCTAGAGCAGAACACTGAAGCTTTCTTT; CDR3: CASRLEQNTEAFF
size: .; V: TRBV7-6; J: TRBJ1-1; D: TRBD1; DNA: TGTGCCAGCAGCCAGGCTTTAGCAGGGGGCACTGAAGCTTTCTTT; CDR3: CASSQALAGGTEAFF